This T cell receptor (beta chain) was sequenced for a study of beta chain features in type 1 diabetes. Notes on the study in general: Small HLA sub-analyses could not settle whether HLA shapes TCRB rearrangement. Shorter TCRB CDR3s, moderately but significantly so, marked every one of the four CD4+ subsets in Type 1 diabetes patients.

Every bit of the isolated RNA underwent reverse transcription, so sequencing read expressed TCRB transcripts. Clones were sequenced by immunoSEQ multiplex PCR, and TCRdb holds only the in-frame ones, with some missing. The data show a few hundred thousand clones, roughly a quarter seen once. With respect to this clone: Antigen specificity is unknown.

Sequencing input: naive CD4+ T cells from blood. This clonotype originated in a woman younger than 45 with type 1 diabetes.

DNA of the CDR3: TGCAGTGCTAGAGTCGGCTATGGCTACACCTTC. Amino acids: CSARVGYGYTF. This chain links TRBV20-1 with TRBJ1-2, with unresolved D. V shed 1 base and J shed 4 bases, with 4 bases lying between them. Germline values: CDR1 DFQATT, CDR2 SNEGSKA (reference sequence). CDR3 length: 11 amino acids.